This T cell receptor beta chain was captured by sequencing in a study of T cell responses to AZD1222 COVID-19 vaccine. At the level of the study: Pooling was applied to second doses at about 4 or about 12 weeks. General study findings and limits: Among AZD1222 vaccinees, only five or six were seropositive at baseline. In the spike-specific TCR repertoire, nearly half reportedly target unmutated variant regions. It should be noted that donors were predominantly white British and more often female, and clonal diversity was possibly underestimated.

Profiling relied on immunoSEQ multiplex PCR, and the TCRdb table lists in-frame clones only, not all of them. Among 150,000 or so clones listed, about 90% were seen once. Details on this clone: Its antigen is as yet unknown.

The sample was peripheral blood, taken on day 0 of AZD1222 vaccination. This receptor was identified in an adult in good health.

The CDR3 nucleotides are TGTGCCAGCCCGAGGGAGCTGTCTAGCGAGGGGACGATCTACGAGCAGTACTTC. Amino acid sequence: CASPRELSSEGTIYEQYF. The V gene is TRBV11-2, the J gene TRBJ2-7, with D possibly TRBD2 on 6 matching bases. This CDR3 region has 18 residues. The ends were cut back, 8 bases at V and 3 bases at J, with 29 bases in the middle. Germline CDR1 is SGHAT and CDR2 is FQNNGV.